This T cell receptor (beta chain) was identified in a study of shared clonotypes between healthy human individuals. At the level of the study: Per-donor plates numbered three CD4 naive, three CD4 memory, two CD8 naive and one CD8 memory. Study findings and constraints: Between a handful of donors, naive CD4 clonotypes were shared at a level of roughly 5.5%. Generation probabilities of non-shared clonotypes were lower (relative to those shared by all four donors).

The method was immunoSEQ multiplex PCR; TCRdb's version includes in-frame clones alone and lacks a portion of them. The sample contains about 710,000 clones, 72% of which appear only once. A note on this clone: What it recognizes is unknown.

The trim removed 2 bases at V and 2 bases at J, leaving 4 bases unmatched. The V gene's germline CDR1 is MNHEY and CDR2 SVGAGI. This CDR3 comprises 15 residues. The sequence was collected from a woman under 40 in good health. The rearrangement links TRBV6-5 to TRBJ2-3, with 7 bases matching TRBD2. The sample taken for sequencing was memory CD4+ T cells sorted from blood. Sample subset: CD45RA-negative fraction. DNA of the CDR3: TGTGCCAGCAGTTACCAGCGGGGCTACACAGATACGCAGTATTTT. Translating it yields CASSYQRGYTDTQYF.